This T cell receptor beta chain emerged from a study of PD-1 blockade in classical Hodgkin lymphoma. The wider study: Nivolumab dosed at 3 mg/kg went to patients intravenously every 2 weeks. The study's findings and limits: The CD4+ diversity rise by C4D1 was clearest in complete responders.

Details on this clone: Antigen unknown.

The V gene lost 6 bases and the J gene lost 1 base, with 12 bases spanning the gap. Germline CDR1 is KGHSH and CDR2 is LQKENI. There are 14 residues in the CDR3. Every patient was affected by relapse after autologous stem cell transplantation, while exposure to brentuximab vedotin was not uniform. The method was immunoSEQ multiplex PCR; TCRdb's version includes in-frame clones alone and lacks a portion of them. The profile shows under 25,000 clones, just over 75% of them singletons. The TCR sequence derives from a human donor with classical Hodgkin lymphoma. V is TRBV18 and J is TRBJ2-5; either TRBD1 or TRBD2 may supply D (6 bases each). The sample was peripheral blood mononuclear cells (PBMCs), taken before the second cycle of nivolumab. The chain's CDR3 is CASSEGGSQETQYF. CDR3 bases: TGTGCCAGCTCGGAGGGGGGAAGCCAAGAGACCCAGTACTTC.